This TCR beta chain came from a study of control samples from healthy donors and cancer patients. Some clones are missing from TCRdb's copy, which holds only in-frame ones; the method was immunoSEQ multiplex PCR. The data contain roughly 200,000 clones, roughly nine tenths of them singletons. This CDR3 has 14 amino acids. CDR1 and CDR2 from the germline V gene are LNHNV and YYDKDF (reference sequence). Trimming took 0 bases from V and 9 from J, leaving 9 bases between them. The TCR comes from a man aged 25 to 40 in good health. Sequenced input: blood. The rearrangement links TRBV15 to TRBJ1-6; D not certain. In nucleotides, the CDR3 is TGTGCCACCAGCAGAGATCGGTCCTTTTCACCCCTCCACTTT. Amino acid sequence: CATSRDRSFSPLHF.